This TCR beta chain was identified in a study of cytomegalovirus exposure and HLA in healthy donors. In the PCR, 60 Vbeta and 13 Jbeta primers were used. Profiling relied on immunoSEQ multiplex PCR, and the TCRdb table lists in-frame clones only, not all of them. The sample lists 150,000 to 200,000 clones, 80% to 85% occurring once. The CDR3 extends over 13 amino acids. In germline, CDR1 is MNHNS, CDR2 SASEGT. V was trimmed by 7 bases and J by 3 bases, leaving 11 bases between them. The chain is built from TRBV6-1 and TRBJ2-3; a weak D match, TRBD1 (5 bases). The receptor's source is a man aged 50 or older in good health and CMV-seropositive. The sample was PBMCs. The CDR3 DNA reads as TGTGCCAGCACTTTGACAGTAACAGATACGCAGTATTTT. It yields the protein CASTLTVTDTQYF.